Sequencing of this T cell receptor (beta chain) was carried out in a study of CD8 T cells in Susac syndrome (dated by TCRdb to between 2018 and 2021). Regarding the research as a whole: Repertoire sequencing was used to test whether CD8+ T cell activation and differentiation in Susac syndrome was antigen driven. Clonality of the CD8+ T cell repertoire was compared between roughly eleven healthy donors, about 14 Susac syndrome patients and 15 multiple sclerosis patients. The investigation overall reported the following: The number of individuals in the TCR sequencing and HLA analysis was recognized as being relatively small.

RNA was extracted using the RNeasy kit, and roughly 0.5 to 1 ug of the RNA was reverse transcribed with random hexamers. TCR beta CDR3 regions were amplified with the immunoSEQ multiplex PCR assay covering 54 Vbeta and 13 Jbeta segments. To correct PCR amplification bias, a synthetic template baseline was used for both primer optimization and computational correction. The paper's data handling went like this. Only productive sequences were kept, with reads annotated to V, D and J genes according to IMGT and analyzed in immunoSEQ Analyzer. To calculate clonality, Shannon entropy was normalized by log2 of the number of productive unique sequences and then subtracted from one. For each patient and control, public and private clones were evaluated within the 100 most prevalent clones. Clones were defined as Susac-specific if absent from the healthy and MS cohorts, from around 1,100 published viral clones and from other ImmuneACCESS disease sequences. The public reads were reprocessed in TCRdb via fastp at Q25 and MiXCR, keeping in-frame beta chains. Rows with one shared CDR3 protein collapse into an entry with the most common genes and DNA. V and J calls and clone size were set by TCRdb, not the authors. In all, the sample holds about 300,000 distinct CDR3 sequences, and roughly 85% of those were seen once. Of the sample, 0.2% to 0.25% falls within the top ten clones.

The CDR3 runs 15 residues from the cysteine to the phenylalanine. Only the CDR3 DNA stays, 45 bases, in frame from base 1. V loses 2 bases, J loses 4 bases, and the germline ends lie 14 bases apart. CDR1 and CDR2 are read off the germline V gene (reference sequence) as LNHDA and SQIVND. Comments on this clonotype: There is no known antigen for this receptor. Per-base quality was not reported, and no clone a single base away is much larger than it.

Peripheral blood CD8+ and CD4+ T cells from healthy donors, Susac syndrome patients and multiple sclerosis patients were profiled by high-throughput TCR beta sequencing. The multiple sclerosis controls were treatment-naive patients who had stable or active relapsing-remitting disease and met the revised McDonald criteria. Bulk CD8+ and CD4+ T cells were purified by magnetic negative isolation, while CD8+ TEMRA cells were enriched using FACS. Blood was collected in EDTA tubes and processed within 24 hours, with PBMCs isolated through density gradient centrifugation. PBMCs intended for TCR sequencing were cryopreserved in liquid nitrogen and thawed later in a water bath at 37 degrees C. Purity of sorted or isolated CD4+, CD8+ and CD8+ TEMRA cells was at least 90%.

The V and J segments used are TRBV19 and TRBJ1-1; the D gene assignment is ambiguous. Sample: CD8+ T cells from PBMCs. The receptor was derived from a human donor with multiple sclerosis. The CDR3 protein sequence reads: CASSIFGEFSTEAFF. The DNA sequence is given as TGTGCCAGTAGTATATTCGGAGAATTTAGCACTGAAGCTTTCTTT.